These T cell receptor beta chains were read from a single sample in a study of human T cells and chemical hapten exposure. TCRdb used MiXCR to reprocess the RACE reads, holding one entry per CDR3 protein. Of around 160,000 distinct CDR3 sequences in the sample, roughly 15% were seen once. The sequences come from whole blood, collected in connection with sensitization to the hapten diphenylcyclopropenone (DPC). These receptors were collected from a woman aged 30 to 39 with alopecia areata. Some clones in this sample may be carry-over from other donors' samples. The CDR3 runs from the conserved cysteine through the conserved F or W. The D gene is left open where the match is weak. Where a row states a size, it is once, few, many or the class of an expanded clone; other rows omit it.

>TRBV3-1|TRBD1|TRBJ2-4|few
TGTGCCAGCAGCCACGGGACAGGGGGGTACATTCAGTACTTC
CASSHGTGGYIQYF
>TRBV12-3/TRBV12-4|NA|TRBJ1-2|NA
TGTGCCAGCAGCGCTCCACCAGCTAACTATGGCTACACCTTC
CASSAPPANYGYTF
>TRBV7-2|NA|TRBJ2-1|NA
TGTGCCAGCAGTCAGAAAATCCCTGATGAGCAGTTCTTC
CASSQKIPDEQFF
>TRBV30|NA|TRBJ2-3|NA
TGTGCCTTCGATGTCAGGGAGACTAGCACAGATACGCAGTATTTT
CAFDVRETSTDTQYF
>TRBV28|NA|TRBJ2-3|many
TGTGCCAGCAGTTCCGGGACCGCGGGGAAAGATACGCAGTATTTT
CASSSGTAGKDTQYF
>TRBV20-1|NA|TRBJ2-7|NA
TGCAGTGCTGAAAATAGCGGAACCTACGAGCAGTACTTC
CSAENSGTYEQYF
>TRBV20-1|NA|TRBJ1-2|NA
TGCAGTGCTAGAGTGCCTTCCGATCCATCTGGCTACACCTTC
CSARVPSDPSGYTF
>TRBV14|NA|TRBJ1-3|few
TGTGCCAGCAGCGCAAGTCGTGGAAACACCATATATTTT
CASSASRGNTIYF
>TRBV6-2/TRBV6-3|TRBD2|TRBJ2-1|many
TGTGCCAGCAGTTACCAGGCGGGAGCCTACAATGAGCAGTTCTTC
CASSYQAGAYNEQFF
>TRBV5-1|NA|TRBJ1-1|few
TGCGCCAGCAGCCCAGCGGGGATGAACACTGAAGCTTTCTTT
CASSPAGMNTEAFF
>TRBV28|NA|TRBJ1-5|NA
TGTGCCAGCAGTTTATACCGCAATCAGCCCCAGCATTTT
CASSLYRNQPQHF
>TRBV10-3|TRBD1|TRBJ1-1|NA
TGTGCCATCAGTGAGATGAAAACAGGGGGAGCTTTCTTT
CAISEMKTGGAFF
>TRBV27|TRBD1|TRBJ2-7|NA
TGTGCCAGCAGTTTATCGTCGACAGGGGGGCTGCAGTACTTC
CASSLSSTGGLQYF
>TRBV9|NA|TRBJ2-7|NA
TGTGCCAGTTCATGTTACGAGCAGTACTTC
CASSCYEQYF
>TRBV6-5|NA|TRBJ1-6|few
TGTGCCAGCAGCCGTCCGAGGACAGAATCTCCACCCCTCCACTTT
CASSRPRTESPPLHF
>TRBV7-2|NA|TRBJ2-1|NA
TGTGCCACTGCGTTCGGGGGCCCCTACAATGAGCAGTTCTTC
CATAFGGPYNEQFF
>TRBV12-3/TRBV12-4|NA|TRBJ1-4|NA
TGTGCCAGCACCACCCTCACAGCAACTAATGAAAAACTGTTTTTT
CASTTLTATNEKLFF
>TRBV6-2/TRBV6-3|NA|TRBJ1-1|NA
TGTGCCAGCAGAGATATCCCGTCGGTGAACACTGAAGCTTTCTTT
CASRDIPSVNTEAFF
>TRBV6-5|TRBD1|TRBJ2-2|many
TGTGCCAGCAGTCGTGACAGGGGGCTCGCCGGGGAGCTGTTTTTT
CASSRDRGLAGELFF
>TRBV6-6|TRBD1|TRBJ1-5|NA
TGTGCCAGCAGTTCCCAAACAGGGGGCGTTCGATCTCAGCCCCAGCATTTT
CASSSQTGGVRSQPQHF
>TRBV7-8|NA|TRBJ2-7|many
TGTGCCAGCAGCCGGGACCGAACCTACGAGCAGTACTTC
CASSRDRTYEQYF
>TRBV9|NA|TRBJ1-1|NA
TGTGCCAGCAGCGGGGACTTGTCCCAGGGGGCTTTCTTT
CASSGDLSQGAFF
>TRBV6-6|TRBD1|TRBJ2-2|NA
TGTGCCAGCAGTCCCGGGACAGGGTTCACCGGGGAGCTGTTTTTT
CASSPGTGFTGELFF
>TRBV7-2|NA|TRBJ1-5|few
TGTGCCAGCAGTGTACAGGGCAATCAGCCCCAGCATTTT
CASSVQGNQPQHF
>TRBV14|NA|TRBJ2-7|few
TGTGCCAGCAGCCAAGACAGCCTAAGCTCCTACGAGCAGTACTTC
CASSQDSLSSYEQYF
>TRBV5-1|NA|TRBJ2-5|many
TGCGCCAGCAGCGAAACCAGGGGATACCAAGAGACCCAGTACTTC
CASSETRGYQETQYF
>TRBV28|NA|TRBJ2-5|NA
TGTGCCAGCAGTTTCACAGGGAAAGAGACCCAGTACTTC
CASSFTGKETQYF
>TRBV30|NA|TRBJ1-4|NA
TGTGCCTGGAGACCTAGGGCCGGCGGGGAAAAACTGTTTTTT
CAWRPRAGGEKLFF
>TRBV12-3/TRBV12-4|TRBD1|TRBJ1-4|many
TGTGCCAGCAGTCCCAGCCGGGACAGGTCTGAAAAACTGTTTTTT
CASSPSRDRSEKLFF
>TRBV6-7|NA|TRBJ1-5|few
TGTGCCAGCAGGCCCCGGGTCCTGACAGGACTCGGGTGGCGCAATCAGCCCCAGCATTTT
CASRPRVLTGLGWRNQPQHF
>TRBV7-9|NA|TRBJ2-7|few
TGTGCCAGCGGCGCGCTTGCCTACGAGCAGTACTTC
CASGALAYEQYF
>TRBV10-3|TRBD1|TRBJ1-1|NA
TGTGCCATCAGTGTGGGACAGGGGAAAGGAATAACTGAAGCTTTCTTT
CAISVGQGKGITEAFF
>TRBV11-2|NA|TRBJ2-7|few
TGTGCCAGCAGCTCGCTTAATCGTCCCTACGAGCAGTACTTC
CASSSLNRPYEQYF
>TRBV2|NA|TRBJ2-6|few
TGTGCCAGCGCACAATCCTCTGGGGCCAACGTCCTGACTTTC
CASAQSSGANVLTF
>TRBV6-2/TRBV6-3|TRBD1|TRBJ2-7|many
TGTGCCAGCAGTAACCCCTCGGACAGGGGTCGTGTGGAGCAGTACTTC
CASSNPSDRGRVEQYF
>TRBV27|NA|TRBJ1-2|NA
TGTGCCAGCAGTTTTCGGAACAACTATGGCTACACCTTC
CASSFRNNYGYTF
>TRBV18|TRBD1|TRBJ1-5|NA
TGTGCCAGCTCACCACCGACAGGGGGAGGGGACCAGCCCCAGCATTTT
CASSPPTGGGDQPQHF
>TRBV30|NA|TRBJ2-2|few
TGTGCCTGGAGTGTACGGCTGGGAATAACCGGGGAGCTGTTTTTT
CAWSVRLGITGELFF
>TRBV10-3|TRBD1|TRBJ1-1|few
TGTGCCATCAGTGAGTCAGGGACAGGGGGCGGAAGGACTGAAGCTTTCTTT
CAISESGTGGGRTEAFF
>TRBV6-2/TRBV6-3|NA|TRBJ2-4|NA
TGTGCCAGCAGTTACGTTGGGCAGAAGTTTATAGCCAAAAACATTCAGTACTTC
CASSYVGQKFIAKNIQYF
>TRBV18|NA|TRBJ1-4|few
TGTGCCAGCTCACCTCAGAGATTTGAAAAACTGTTTTTT
CASSPQRFEKLFF
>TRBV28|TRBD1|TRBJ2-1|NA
TGTGCCAGCATTTCGGGACAGGGGGTCTATGAGCAGTTCTTC
CASISGQGVYEQFF
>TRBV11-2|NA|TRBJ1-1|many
TGTGCCAGCAGCTTAGGTCGGACAGCCAGTAAGGCCACTGAAGCTTTCTTT
CASSLGRTASKATEAFF
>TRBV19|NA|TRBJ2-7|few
TGTGCCAGTAGTATAGGTGGCAGCTACGAGCAGTACTTC
CASSIGGSYEQYF
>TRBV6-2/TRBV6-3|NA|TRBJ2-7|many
TGTGCCAGCGTTAGCTACGGGGGATTATACGAGCAGTACTTC
CASVSYGGLYEQYF
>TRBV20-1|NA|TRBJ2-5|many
TGCAGTGCTAGAGATCGGGGGGAGACCCAGTACTTC
CSARDRGETQYF
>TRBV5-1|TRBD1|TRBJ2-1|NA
TGCGCCAGCAGCCCGCTTATAGGGACAGGGTTGACCCACGAGCAGTTCTTC
CASSPLIGTGLTHEQFF
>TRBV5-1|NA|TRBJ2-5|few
TGCGCCAGCAGCTTGGTTGTCGGCCAGGAGACCCAGTACTTC
CASSLVVGQETQYF
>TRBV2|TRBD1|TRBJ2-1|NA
TGTGCCAGCAGCAAACCGACAGGGAATGAGCAGTTCTTC
CASSKPTGNEQFF
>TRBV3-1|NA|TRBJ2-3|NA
TGTGCCAGCAGCCCCCAAAGAGGGGAACTAGCCCTAACCAAAGATACGCAGTATTTT
CASSPQRGELALTKDTQYF
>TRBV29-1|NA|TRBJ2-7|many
TGCAGCGTTGAGGGCAAGGGGGACTACGAGCAGTACTTC
CSVEGKGDYEQYF
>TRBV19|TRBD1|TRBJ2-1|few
TGTGCCAGTAGTATAGCCTACAGGGGAAACTCCTACAATGAGCAGTTCTTC
CASSIAYRGNSYNEQFF
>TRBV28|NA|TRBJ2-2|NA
TGTGCCAGCAGTTTCCCCAGAGAAGCCGGGGAGCTGTTTTTT
CASSFPREAGELFF
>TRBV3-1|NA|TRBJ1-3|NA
TGTGCCAGCAGCCAAGCACCAGGCTCTGGAAACACCATATATTTT
CASSQAPGSGNTIYF